The T cell receptor beta chain described here comes from a study of shared T cell receptors in the human thymus. The CDR3 is made up of 15 amino acids. V dropped 4 bases and J dropped 5; count of bases not matched to a gene: 4. Per the germline V gene, CDR1 is MNHEY and CDR2 is SMNVEV (reference sequence). Generated by immunoSEQ multiplex PCR, the TCRdb table keeps only in-frame clones and is missing some. This table holds some 700,000 clones, over 75% found once. The same sample was also used in a study of human thymus T cells. Turning to that study: The people who donated were healthy Finnish babies having corrective surgery for congenital heart defects. Resections removed during corrective heart surgery provided the thymus tissue used. The related literature has documented a marked overlap of thymic repertoires among unrelated individuals.

This TCR was recovered from a boy younger than two with a congenital heart defect. The sample comprised thymocytes. This chain links TRBV27 with TRBJ2-1, with 11 bases aligning to TRBD1. The CDR3 region has the DNA TGTGCCAGCAGTTCTCCGGGACAGGGGGACAATGAGCAGTTCTTC. It encodes CASSSPGQGDNEQFF.